This entry lists 15 T cell receptor beta chains sequenced from one sample in a study of regulatory T cells in long-lasting Graves disease. Libraries of TCR beta came from iRepertoire HTBI primers plus Arm-PCR of CDR3 regions. TCRdb reprocessed the multiplex PCR reads with MiXCR, giving one entry per CDR3 protein. Of roughly 500,000 distinct CDR3 sequences listed, 13% to 15% are singletons. Specified time point: newly diagnosed GD, antithyroid drugs for less than 3 months. The authors made the TCR library using RNA they extracted from PBMCs. The sample was also reused in another study, on T cells in Graves' hyperthyroidism and ophthalmopathy.

The sample here was peripheral blood mononuclear cells (PBMCs), taken at new diagnosis, from a patient treated with antithyroid drugs. The source is a woman aged 45-65 years with Graves disease.

This clonotype has a handful of counts. The V and J genes are TRBV20-1 and TRBJ2-6; D perhaps matches TRBD1 (5 bases). CDR3 length: 16 residues. Germline V gene data show CDR1 as DFQATT and CDR2 as SNEGSKA (reference sequence). The V end was cut by 1 base, the J end by 0 bases, with 10 bases between. CDR3 bases: TGCAGTGCTAGAGGGGGCCGGAACTCTGGGGCCAACGTCCTGACTTTC. Its protein is CSARGGRNSGANVLTF.

This clonotype was recorded at least ten times. The chain couples TRBV12-3 or TRBV12-4 to TRBJ2-1; TRBD2 matches at 10 bases. The CDR3 runs to 15 residues. J gave up 4 bases and V 2 bases, and 2 bases lay outside the gene matches. The CDR3 DNA reads TGTGCCAGCAGTTTATCTAGCGGGAGTTACAATGAGCAGTTCTTC. The encoded protein is CASSLSSGSYNEQFF.

The CDR3 reads CASSHLSGAQETQYF. In DNA form, the CDR3 reads TGCGCCAGCAGCCACCTCAGCGGAGCCCAAGAGACCCAGTACTTC. The gene calls are TRBV5-1 and TRBJ2-5, with D maybe TRBD2 (5 bases). The CDR3 is made up of 15 amino acids. Trimming removed 4 bases at V and 1 base at J, with 14 bases between. The germline gives CDR1 SGHRS, CDR2 YFSETQ.

As for this clonotype: A much larger clone lies one base from this, so it may be a read error. V and J are TRBV12-3 or TRBV12-4 and TRBJ1-2, with 8 bases identical to TRBD1. Trimming at V came to 6 bases and at J to 8 bases, leaving 8 bases not matched to a gene. The CDR3 is made up of 13 amino acids. The DNA for the CDR3 is TGTGCCAGCAGACCCGGACAGGGTCACGGCTACACCTTC. It encodes CASRPGQGHGYTF.

About this clonotype: Because it lacks the conserved phenylalanine or tryptophan at the end, this CDR3 is likely a read error. J is TRBJ1-1 and V is TRBV11-2; a possible D gene is TRBD1 (5 bases). V lost 6 bases and J 6 bases, leaving 14 bases between the germline ends. Germline-derived CDR1 and CDR2 are SGHAT and FQNNGV. The CDR3 is 13 amino acids. The CDR3 bases are TGTGCCAGCAGTTACACCGGGGCCCCTGAAGCTTTCTGT. This translates into CASSYTGAPEAFC.

This clonotype was seen only a few times. A much larger clone differs by one base, so this may be a read error. Since the CDR3 does not end with the conserved phenylalanine or tryptophan, this likely comes from a read error. The V and J genes are TRBV7-2 and TRBJ1-5; D call uncertain. The CDR3 covers 15 residues. V lost 0 bases and J 6 bases, leaving 12 bases between the germline ends. Germline values: CDR1 SGHTA, CDR2 FQGNSA. The CDR3 bases are TGTGCCAGCAGCTTAGCTCCAGGTTCTCGTCAGCCCCAGCATTCT. It yields the protein CASSLAPGSRQPQHS.

There are a few counts of this clonotype. V usage is TRBV25-1 and J usage is TRBJ1-5; no firm D call. Trimming removed 3 bases from V and 4 bases from J, with 10 bases in between. This CDR3 spans 14 amino acids. Germline V gene lookup returns CDR1 MGHDK and CDR2 SYGVNS. For the CDR3, the DNA is TGTGCCAGCAGTGATTCTACGGGGAATCAGCCCCAGCATTTT. Translation: CASSDSTGNQPQHF.

This chain uses TRBV2 with TRBJ2-7; TRBD1 matches at 9 bases. Germline V gene lookup returns CDR1 SNHLY and CDR2 FYNNEI. The V gene end was trimmed by 6 bases and the J gene end by 3 bases; junction bases not matched to a gene: 15. The CDR3 contains 17 residues. CDR3 amino acids: CASRGDREGRLGYEQYF. The CDR3 nucleotides are TGTGCCAGCAGAGGGGACAGGGAGGGACGGCTCGGCTACGAGCAGTACTTC.

The rearrangement uses TRBV6-1 and TRBJ2-7; tentatively, D is TRBD1 (6 bases). The V end lost 5 bases, the J end lost 4 bases, and 9 bases lay between the germline ends. From germline, CDR1 is MNHNS and CDR2 SASEGT. There are 12 residues in the CDR3. The CDR3 sequence is CASSTDRYEQYF. DNA of the CDR3: TGTGCCAGCAGTACTGACAGGTACGAGCAGTACTTC.

This clonotype appeared once. The V gene is TRBV27, the J gene TRBJ1-4; 8 bases match TRBD1. V gave up 0 bases and J gave up 6 bases; unmatched junction bases: 6. The germline V gene encodes CDR1 MNHEY and CDR2 SMNVEV (reference sequence). This CDR3 is 16 amino acids long. CDR3 loop: CASSLSPTGADEKLFF. For the CDR3, the DNA is TGTGCCAGCAGTTTATCCCCGACAGGGGCGGATGAAAAACTGTTTTTT.

This clonotype appeared many times. The chain employs TRBV27 and TRBJ1-5, with 8 bases that match TRBD1. With 6 bases clipped from V and 2 bases from J, the junction kept 3 bases outside the gene matches. The length of the CDR3 is 14 residues. The V gene's germline CDR1 is MNHEY and CDR2 SMNVEV (reference sequence). CDR3 nucleotide sequence: TGTGCCAGCAGGACAGGGGCCGGCAATCAGCCCCAGCATTTT. Translated, it gives CASRTGAGNQPQHF.

This clonotype appeared many times. The CDR3 region is CASSLEASGRADEQYF. CDR3 nucleotides: TGTGCCAGCAGCTTAGAGGCTAGCGGGAGGGCGGACGAGCAGTACTTC. This sequence joins TRBV7-6 and TRBJ2-7; 12 bases are a match to TRBD2. The V and J ends lost 1 base and 5 bases, in that order; junction bases with no gene match: 6. Germline V gene data show CDR1 as SGHVS and CDR2 as FNYEAQ. The CDR3 sequence is 16 residues long.

This clonotype was seen many times. The chain uses TRBV11-2 and TRBJ2-7; D unresolved. V gave up 4 bases and J gave up 6 bases, with 16 bases separating them. This CDR3 region has 14 residues. Germline CDR1 reads SGHAT; CDR2 reads FQNNGV. The CDR3: CASSSTDIFFEQYF. CDR3 in DNA: TGTGCCAGCAGCTCAACAGACATTTTCTTCGAGCAGTACTTC.

This clonotype was counted between two and nine times. The chain combines TRBV6-1 with TRBJ1-4, with TRBD1 as a possible D gene (5 bases). The germline V gene has CDR1 MNHNS and CDR2 SASEGT. Deletions cut 6 bases from V and 12 bases from J, with 20 bases between. This CDR3 spans 14 amino acids. The CDR3 DNA sequence: TGTGCCAGCAGCCTTCACCCCACGGCGGGGCAACTGTTTTTT. Translation gives CASSLHPTAGQLFF.

The gene calls are TRBV29-1 and TRBJ2-5; D is unresolved. The V end was cut by 4 bases, the J end by 5 bases, with 14 bases between. The CDR3 is 13 amino acids. Looked up from germline, CDR1 is SQVTM and CDR2 is ANQGSEA. CDR3 sequence: CSVGPTTEETQYF. The CDR3 DNA sequence: TGCAGCGTTGGACCCACCACAGAGGAGACCCAGTACTTC.